This TCR beta chain was profiled in a study of T cells expressing NK-cell markers. Whole-study context: HCMV serostatus: most of the eight sequenced donors positive, one negative.

UMIs accompanied the 5'RACE template switching by which TCR beta cDNA was made. TCRdb re-called the 5' RACE reads and catalogs CDR3 proteins one per entry, DNA excluded. This table holds approximately 550,000 distinct CDR3 sequences. Broader study findings: Dominant NKG2C+ clonotypes in roughly six donors made up about 1.0-7.0% of CD8+ T cells.

Points on this clonotype: What it binds is not known.

CDR1 MNHEY and CDR2 SMNVEV come from the germline V gene (reference sequence). The CDR3 is made up of 18 amino acids. This chain connects TRBV27 to TRBJ2-3; TCRdb's D gene call, TRBD2, goes unchecked for lack of DNA. Sequencing was performed on blood T cells: a sorted CD56 or NKG2C T cell subset, CD4+ or CD8+ T cells, or bulk PBMC T cells (not recorded which). The source is a man aged 18 to 35 in good health. CDR3 in amino acids: CASSRDLGGVRGTDTQYF.